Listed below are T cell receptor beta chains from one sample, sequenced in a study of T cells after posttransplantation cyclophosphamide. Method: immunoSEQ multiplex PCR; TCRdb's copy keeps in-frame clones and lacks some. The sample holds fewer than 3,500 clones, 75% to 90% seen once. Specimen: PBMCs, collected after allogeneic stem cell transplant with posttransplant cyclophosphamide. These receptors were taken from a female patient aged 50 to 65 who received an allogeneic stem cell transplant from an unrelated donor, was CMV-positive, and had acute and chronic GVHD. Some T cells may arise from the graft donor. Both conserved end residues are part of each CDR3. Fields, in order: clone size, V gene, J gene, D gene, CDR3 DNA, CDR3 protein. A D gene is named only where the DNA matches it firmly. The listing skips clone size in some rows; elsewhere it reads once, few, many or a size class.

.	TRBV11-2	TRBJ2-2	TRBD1	TGTGCCAGCAGCTTTCGGGACAGGGTTACCGGGGAGCTGTTTTTT	CASSFRDRVTGELFF
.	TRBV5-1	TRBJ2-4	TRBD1	TGCGCCAGCTCAGGGGGCGGCGCGTTAAACATTCAGTACTTC	CASSGGGALNIQYF
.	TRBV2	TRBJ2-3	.	TGTGCCAGCAGTGAACAGGGATCTCCGACAGATACGCAGTATTTT	CASSEQGSPTDTQYF
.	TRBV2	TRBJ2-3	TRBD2	TGTGCCAGCAGAACAATAGCGGGGGGCACAGATACGCAGTATTTT	CASRTIAGGTDTQYF
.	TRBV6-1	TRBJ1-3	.	TGTGCCAGTCACAGCTCAGGAAACACCATATATTTT	CASHSSGNTIYF
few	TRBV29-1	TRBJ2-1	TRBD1	TGCAGCGCTCACTCCGGGACAGGGGGCTCGGATGAGCAGTTCTTC	CSAHSGTGGSDEQFF
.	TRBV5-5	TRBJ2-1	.	TGTGCCAGCAGCGCCGACGGAGGGGCTAATGAGCAGTTCTTC	CASSADGGANEQFF
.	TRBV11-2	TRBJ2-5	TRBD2	TGTGCCAGCAGCTTTACTAGCGGGAGCCGCCAAGAGACCCAGTACTTC	CASSFTSGSRQETQYF
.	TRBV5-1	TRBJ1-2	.	TGCGCCAGCAGCTTGGACCGGGACTCTAACTATGGCTACACCTTC	CASSLDRDSNYGYTF
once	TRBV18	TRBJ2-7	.	TGTGCCAGCTCACCTCAATACGAGCAGTACTTC	CASSPQYEQYF
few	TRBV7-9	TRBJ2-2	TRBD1	TGTGCCAGCAGCCTCGGGACAGGGTCCGGGGAGCTGTTTTTT	CASSLGTGSGELFF
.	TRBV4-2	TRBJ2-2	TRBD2	TGTGCCAGCAGCCAAGATATCCCCATGGCGGGAGTCTACACCGGGGAGCTGTTTTTT	CASSQDIPMAGVYTGELFF
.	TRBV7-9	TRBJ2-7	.	TGTGCCAGCACCGGTTCAGGGGCCAACGAGCAGTACTTC	CASTGSGANEQYF
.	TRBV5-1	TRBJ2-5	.	TGCGCCAGCAGCTTGCCCCATCAAGAGACCCAGTACTTC	CASSLPHQETQYF
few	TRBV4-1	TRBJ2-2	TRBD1	TGCGCCAGCAGCCAAGATGGGACAGGTACCATCGGGGAGCTGTTTTTT	CASSQDGTGTIGELFF
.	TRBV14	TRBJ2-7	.	TGTGCCAGCAGCCCGTTAAGATCAGGGGTCTCCTACGAGCAGTACTTC	CASSPLRSGVSYEQYF
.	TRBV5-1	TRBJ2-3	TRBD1	TGCGCCAGCAGCAAGGGGGCCCTAAACACAGATACGCAGTATTTT	CASSKGALNTDTQYF
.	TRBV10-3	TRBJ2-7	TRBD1	TGTGCCATCAGCCCGGGACAGGCCGAGCAGTACTTC	CAISPGQAEQYF
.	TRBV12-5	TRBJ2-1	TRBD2	TGTGCTAGTGGCCCGGGACTAGCGAACAATGAGCAGTTCTTC	CASGPGLANNEQFF
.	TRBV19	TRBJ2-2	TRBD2	TGTGCCAGTAGTCCCCTTAGCGGGAGGGCCGGGTACACCGGGGAGCTGTTTTTT	CASSPLSGRAGYTGELFF
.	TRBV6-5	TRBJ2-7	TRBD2	TGTGCCAGCTCCGGATACGGGGGGGTAGCCTACGAGCAGTACTTC	CASSGYGGVAYEQYF
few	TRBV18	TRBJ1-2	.	TGTGCCAGCTCACCATCAATACGGTCGACGGACAGACCTTATGGCTACACCTTC	CASSPSIRSTDRPYGYTF
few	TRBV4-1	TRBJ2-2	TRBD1	TGCGCCAGCAGCCAACCGGGACAGAGGGTAATCCTGTTTTTT	CASSQPGQRVILFF
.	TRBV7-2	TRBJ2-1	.	TGTGCCAGCAGCTTACTATACAATGAGCAGTTCTTC	CASSLLYNEQFF
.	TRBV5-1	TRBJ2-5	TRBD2	TGCGCCAGCAGCTTATCTAGCGGGGCAGACCAGTACTTC	CASSLSSGADQYF
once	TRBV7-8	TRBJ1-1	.	TGTGCCAGCAGCCCGAGGCTAGGACAGATGAACACTGAAGCTTTCTTT	CASSPRLGQMNTEAFF
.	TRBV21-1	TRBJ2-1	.	TGTGCCAGCAGCAACGTTGGACAGGGCGGAAATGAGCAGTTCTTC	CASSNVGQGGNEQFF
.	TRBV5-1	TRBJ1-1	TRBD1	TGCGCCAGCAGCACAGGGGATTTCGACACTGAAGCTTTCTTT	CASSTGDFDTEAFF
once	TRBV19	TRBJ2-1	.	TGTGCCAGTGGGTCACGGAGGGCCAGCTTCTCCTACAATGAGCAGTTCTTC	CASGSRRASFSYNEQFF
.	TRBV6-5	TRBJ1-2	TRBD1	TGTGCCAGCAGTTATTTGGACAGGGGGAACTACACCTTC	CASSYLDRGNYTF